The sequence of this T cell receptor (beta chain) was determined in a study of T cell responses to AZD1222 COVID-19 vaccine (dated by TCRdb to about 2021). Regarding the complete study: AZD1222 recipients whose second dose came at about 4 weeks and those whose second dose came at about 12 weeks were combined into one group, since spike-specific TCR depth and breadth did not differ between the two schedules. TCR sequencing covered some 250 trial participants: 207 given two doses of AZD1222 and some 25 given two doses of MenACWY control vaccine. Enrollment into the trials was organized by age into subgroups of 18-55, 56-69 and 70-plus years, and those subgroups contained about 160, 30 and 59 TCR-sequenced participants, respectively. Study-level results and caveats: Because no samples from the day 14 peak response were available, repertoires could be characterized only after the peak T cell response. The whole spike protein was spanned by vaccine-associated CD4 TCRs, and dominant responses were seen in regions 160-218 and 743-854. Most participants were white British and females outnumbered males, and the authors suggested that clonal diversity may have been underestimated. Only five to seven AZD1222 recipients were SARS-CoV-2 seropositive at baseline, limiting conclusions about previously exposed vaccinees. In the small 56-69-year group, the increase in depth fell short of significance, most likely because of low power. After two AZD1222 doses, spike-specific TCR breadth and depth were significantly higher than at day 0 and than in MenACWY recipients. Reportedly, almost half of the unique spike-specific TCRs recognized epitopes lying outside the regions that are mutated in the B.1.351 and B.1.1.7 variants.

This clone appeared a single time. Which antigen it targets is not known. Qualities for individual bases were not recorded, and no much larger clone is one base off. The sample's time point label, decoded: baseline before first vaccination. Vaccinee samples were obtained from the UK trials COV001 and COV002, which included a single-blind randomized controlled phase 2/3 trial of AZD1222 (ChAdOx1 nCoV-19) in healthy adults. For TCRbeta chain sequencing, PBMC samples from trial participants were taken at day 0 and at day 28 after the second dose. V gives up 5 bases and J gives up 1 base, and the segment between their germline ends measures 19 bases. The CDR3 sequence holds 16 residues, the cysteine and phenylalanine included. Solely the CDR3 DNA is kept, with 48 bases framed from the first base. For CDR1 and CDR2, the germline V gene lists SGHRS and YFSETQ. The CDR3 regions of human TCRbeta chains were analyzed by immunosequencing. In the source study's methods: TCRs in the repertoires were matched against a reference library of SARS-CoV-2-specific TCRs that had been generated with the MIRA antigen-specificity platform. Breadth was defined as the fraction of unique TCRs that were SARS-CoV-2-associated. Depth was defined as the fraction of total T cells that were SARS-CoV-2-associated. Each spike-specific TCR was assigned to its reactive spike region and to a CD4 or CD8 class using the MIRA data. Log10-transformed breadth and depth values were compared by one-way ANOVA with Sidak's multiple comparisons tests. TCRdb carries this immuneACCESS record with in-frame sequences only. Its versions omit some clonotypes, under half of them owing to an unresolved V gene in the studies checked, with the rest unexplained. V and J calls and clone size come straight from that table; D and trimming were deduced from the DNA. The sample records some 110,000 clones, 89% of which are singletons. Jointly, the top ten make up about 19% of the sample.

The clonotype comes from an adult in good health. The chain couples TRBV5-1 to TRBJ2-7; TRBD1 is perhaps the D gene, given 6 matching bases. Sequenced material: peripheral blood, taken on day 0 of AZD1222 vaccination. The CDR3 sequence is CASSPSQGLVSYEQYF. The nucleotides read TGCGCCAGCAGTCCTAGCCAGGGGTTGGTATCCTACGAGCAGTACTTC. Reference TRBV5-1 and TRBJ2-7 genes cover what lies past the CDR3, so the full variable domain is KAGVTQTPRYLIKTRGQQVTLSCSPISGHRSVSWYQQTPGQGLQFLFEYFSETQRNKGNFPGRFSGRQFSNSRSEMNVSTLELGDSALYLCASSPSQGLVSYEQYFGPGTRLTVT.